The 15 T cell receptor beta chains given below trace back to one sample, sequenced in a study of blood T cell repertoires in COVID-19. This table comes from immunoSEQ multiplex PCR, and its TCRdb copy is limited to in-frame clones, with some not included. The top ten hold 1% to 1.5% of the sample, which has 150,000 to 200,000 clones, roughly 87% seen once. Specimen: PBMCs or T cells enriched from blood (not recorded which). The receptor source for this set is a human donor with acute COVID-19. The donor label of this sample is uncertain.

The chain combines TRBV5-5 with TRBJ1-1; 8 bases line up with TRBD1. Germline values: CDR1 SGHKS, CDR2 YYEKEE (reference sequence). The CDR3 has 15 residues. J lost 2 bases, V lost 4 bases, and 7 bases had no gene match. The CDR3 reads CASSALQGGNTEAFF. CDR3 nucleotides: TGTGCCAGCAGCGCATTACAGGGGGGTAACACTGAAGCTTTCTTT.

This chain joins TRBV5-1 and TRBJ2-5; TRBD2 matches 12 bases. Germline V gives CDR1 SGHRS, CDR2 YFSETQ. This CDR3 region has 16 residues. V lost 1 base to trimming and J lost 3 bases; unmatched junction nucleotides: 4. CDR3 in DNA: TGCGCCAGCAGCTTGAGGACTAGCGGGGCCGAAGAGACCCAGTACTTC. Translation gives CASSLRTSGAEETQYF. Full variable domain (rest looked up from reference TRBV5-1 and TRBJ2-5): KAGVTQTPRYLIKTRGQQVTLSCSPISGHRSVSWYQQTPGQGLQFLFEYFSETQRNKGNFPGRFSGRQFSNSRSEMNVSTLELGDSALYLCASSLRTSGAEETQYFGPGTRLLVL.

The genes are TRBV19 and TRBJ2-2; 7 bases match TRBD1. CDR1 and CDR2 from the germline V gene are LNHDA and SQIVND (reference sequence). V was clipped by 7 bases and J by 7 bases; unmatched bases: 12. The CDR3 extends over 15 amino acids. The CDR3 nucleotides read TGTGCCAGTACTCCTCTGGGACAGACAATCGGGGAGCTGTTTTTT. Translating gives CASTPLGQTIGELFF.

V gene TRBV30 combines with J gene TRBJ1-1, with D perhaps TRBD1 (5 bases). The germline CDR1 and CDR2 sequences are GTSNPN and SVGIG (reference sequence). The CDR3 has 13 residues. Trimming shortened V by 8 bases and J by 5 bases, and 18 bases separated the two germline ends. The CDR3 here is CALKTGYRTEAFF. The CDR3, as DNA: TGTGCCCTAAAAACAGGATATAGGACTGAAGCTTTCTTT.

The V gene is TRBV5-1, the J gene TRBJ2-2; 8 bases are a match to TRBD2. This CDR3 comprises 19 residues. Trimming took 0 bases from V and 5 from J; bases not matched to a gene: 15. CDR1 is SGHRS and CDR2 is YFSETQ in the germline V gene. CDR3 sequence: CASSLGFLEGLAGTGELFF. The CDR3 coding sequence is TGCGCCAGCAGCTTGGGCTTCCTAGAAGGACTAGCCGGGACCGGGGAGCTGTTTTTT. The whole variable domain, remainder taken from reference TRBV5-1 and TRBJ2-2, is KAGVTQTPRYLIKTRGQQVTLSCSPISGHRSVSWYQQTPGQGLQFLFEYFSETQRNKGNFPGRFSGRQFSNSRSEMNVSTLELGDSALYLCASSLGFLEGLAGTGELFFGEGSRLTVL.

This sequence joins TRBV9 and TRBJ2-7; maybe TRBD1 (7 bases). The CDR3 loop spans 15 amino acids. Trimming removed 3 bases at V and 3 bases at J, with 16 bases between. Germline V gene data show CDR1 as SGDLS and CDR2 as YYNGEE. The CDR3 loop reads CASSATGTDYYEQYF. CDR3 nucleotide sequence: TGTGCCAGCAGCGCGACAGGGACTGACTACTACGAGCAGTACTTC.

The chain couples TRBV7-9 to TRBJ1-4; 9 bases align to TRBD1. Germline trimming cut 5 bases from V and 5 bases from J; bases unmatched to any gene: 6. Germline-derived CDR1 and CDR2 are SEHNR and FQNEAQ (reference sequence). The CDR3 has 15 residues. CDR3 bases: TGTGCCAGCAGCCCGGCGGGGACAGGGAATGAAAAACTGTTTTTT. This gives the protein CASSPAGTGNEKLFF.

This chain uses TRBV5-8 with TRBJ1-2, with TRBD1 matching 9 bases. This CDR3 is 14 amino acids long. CDR1 and CDR2 from the germline V gene are SGHTS and YDEGEE. V dropped 4 bases and J dropped 4; count of bases not matched to a gene: 5. The CDR3: CASSDTGGSYGYTF. The CDR3 coding sequence is TGTGCCAGCAGCGATACAGGGGGCAGCTATGGCTACACCTTC.

J is TRBJ1-1 and V is TRBV10-2; tentatively, D is TRBD1 (5 bases). The CDR3 consists of 14 residues. The V gene's germline CDR1 is WSHSY and CDR2 SAAADI. V lost 4 bases and J lost 0, with 9 bases in between. The CDR3 DNA is TGCGCCAGCAGTGCGGGGGGAATGAACACTGAAGCTTTCTTT. As protein: CASSAGGMNTEAFF.

V usage is TRBV6-5 and J usage is TRBJ1-5; 11 bases align to TRBD1. The germline CDR1 and CDR2 sequences are MNHEY and SVGAGI. Unmatched junction bases numbered 1, after V lost 2 bases and J lost 7 bases. CDR3 length: 14 residues. CDR3 loop: CASSYGQGAQPQHF. CDR3 DNA sequence: TGTGCCAGCAGTTACGGACAGGGGGCACAGCCCCAGCATTTT.

This chain joins TRBV7-8 and TRBJ2-2, with D possibly TRBD1 on 5 matching bases. CDR3 length: 18 amino acids. Trimming took 7 bases from V and 5 from J, leaving 26 bases between them. The germline gives CDR1 SGHVS, CDR2 FQNEAQ. In DNA, the CDR3 is TGTGCCAGCATCAAAAAATGGGTACAGCCCAAGGGGACCGGGGAGCTGTTTTTT. Protein: CASIKKWVQPKGTGELFF. The variable domain in full, completed from reference TRBV7-8 and TRBJ2-2, reads GAGVSQSPRYKVAKRGQDVALRCDPISGHVSLFWYQQALGQGPEFLTYFQNEAQLDKSGLPSDRFFAERPEGSVSTLKIQRTQQEDSAVYLCASIKKWVQPKGTGELFFGEGSRLTVL.

This sequence joins TRBV7-9 and TRBJ1-2; 7 bases agree with TRBD1. The V and J ends lost 6 bases and 4 bases, in that order; junction bases with no gene match: 5. Per germline, CDR1 SEHNR and CDR2 FQNEAQ (reference sequence). The CDR3 runs to 13 residues. The chain's CDR3 is CASRPTGSYGYTF. The CDR3 DNA reads as TGTGCCAGCAGACCGACAGGGAGCTATGGCTACACCTTC. The full variable domain, its missing parts supplied by reference TRBV7-9 and TRBJ1-2, is DTGVSQNPRHKITKRGQNVTFRCDPISEHNRLYWYRQTLGQGPEFLTYFQNEAQLEKSRLLSDRFSAERPKGSFSTLEIQRTEQGDSAMYLCASRPTGSYGYTFGSGTRLTVV.

V usage is TRBV2 and J usage is TRBJ2-5; 11 bases match TRBD2. CDR3 length: 14 amino acids. Germline V gene sequence: CDR1 SNHLY, CDR2 FYNNEI. The trim removed 9 bases at V and 7 bases at J, leaving 10 bases unmatched. The CDR3 reads CASSGLADSGTQYF. Written as DNA, the CDR3 is TGTGCCAGTTCGGGACTAGCGGACAGTGGGACCCAGTACTTC.

The rearrangement uses TRBV19 and TRBJ2-3, with 9 bases that match TRBD2. CDR3 length equals 14 residues. The germline V gene has CDR1 LNHDA and CDR2 SQIVND (reference sequence). V was clipped by 3 bases and J by 6 bases; unmatched bases: 4. The CDR3 spells CASSITSGLDTQYF. DNA of the CDR3: TGTGCCAGTAGTATTACTAGCGGGTTGGATACGCAGTATTTT.

This clone was seen more than once but under ten times. V usage is TRBV2 and J usage is TRBJ1-2; 8 nucleotides match TRBD1. This CDR3 comprises 13 residues. V shed 11 bases, J shed 4 bases, and the junction held 9 bases outside the gene matches. CDR1 and CDR2 from the germline V gene are SNHLY and FYNNEI. This CDR3 is CAGTTGDSYGYTF. CDR3 nucleotide sequence: TGTGCCGGAACGACAGGGGACAGCTATGGCTACACCTTC.